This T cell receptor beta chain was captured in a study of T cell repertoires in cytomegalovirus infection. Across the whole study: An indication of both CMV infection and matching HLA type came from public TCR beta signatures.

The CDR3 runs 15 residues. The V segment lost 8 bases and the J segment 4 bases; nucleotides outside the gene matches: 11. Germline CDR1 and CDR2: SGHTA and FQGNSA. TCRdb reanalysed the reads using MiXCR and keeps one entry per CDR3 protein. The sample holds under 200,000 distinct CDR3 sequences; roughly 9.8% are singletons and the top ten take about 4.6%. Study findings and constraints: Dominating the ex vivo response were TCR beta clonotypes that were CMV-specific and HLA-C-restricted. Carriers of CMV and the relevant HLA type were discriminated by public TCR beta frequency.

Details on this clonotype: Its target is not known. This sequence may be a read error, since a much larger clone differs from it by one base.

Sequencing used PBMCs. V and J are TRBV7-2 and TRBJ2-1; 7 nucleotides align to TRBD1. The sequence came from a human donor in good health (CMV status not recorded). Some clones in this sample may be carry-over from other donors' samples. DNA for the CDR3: TGTGCCAGCGGCTGGTCCCGGGACAGTTACAATGAGCAGTTCTTC. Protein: CASGWSRDSYNEQFF.